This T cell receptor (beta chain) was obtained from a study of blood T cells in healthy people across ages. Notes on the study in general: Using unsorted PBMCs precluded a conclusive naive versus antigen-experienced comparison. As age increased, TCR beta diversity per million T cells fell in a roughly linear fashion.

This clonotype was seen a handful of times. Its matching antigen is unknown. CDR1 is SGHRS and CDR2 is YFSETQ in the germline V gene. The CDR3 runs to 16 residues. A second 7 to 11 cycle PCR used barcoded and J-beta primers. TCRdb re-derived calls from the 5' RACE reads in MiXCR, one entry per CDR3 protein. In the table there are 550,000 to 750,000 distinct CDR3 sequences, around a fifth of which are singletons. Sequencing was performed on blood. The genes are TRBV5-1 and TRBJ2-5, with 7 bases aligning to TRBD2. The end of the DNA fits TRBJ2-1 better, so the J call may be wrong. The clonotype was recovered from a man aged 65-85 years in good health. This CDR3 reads CASSSSSGSAYNEQFF. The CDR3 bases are TGCGCCAGCAGCTCCTCTAGCGGTTCAGCCTACAATGAGCAGTTCTTC.